Below are 14 T cell receptor beta chains sequenced from a single sample in a study of CD8+ T cells in alopecia areata. Treatment described: oral pan-JAK inhibitor, 5-10 mg twice daily. As the sequencing template, cDNA was produced by extracting RNA and reverse transcribing it. The data were produced by immunoSEQ multiplex PCR, yet TCRdb's version contains in-frame clones alone and is incomplete. The sample has around 270,000 clones, 58% seen once; the top ten hold about 1.8%. Sample: CD4+ T cells sorted from blood, taken at week 24, from a patient treated with tofacitinib. These receptors were obtained from a human donor with alopecia areata.

The CDR3 is CSARRGNEQFF. As DNA, the CDR3 is TGCAGTGCGCGACGGGGCAATGAGCAGTTCTTC. This chain uses TRBV20-1 with TRBJ2-1; tentative D call: TRBD2 (5 bases). V lost 6 bases and J 6 bases, leaving 9 bases between the germline ends. Germline V gene data show CDR1 as DFQATT and CDR2 as SNEGSKA (reference sequence). This CDR3 has 11 amino acids.

The J gene is TRBJ2-7, the V gene TRBV5-1; D unclear. Germline assignment: CDR1 SGHRS and CDR2 YFSETQ. V dropped 0 bases and J dropped 0 bases, with 4 bases sitting between them. The length of the CDR3 is 13 residues. DNA for the CDR3: TGCGCCAGCAGCTTGGAGGCCTCCTACGAGCAGTACTTC. This gives the protein CASSLEASYEQYF.

The chain uses TRBV6-5 and TRBJ2-3, with TRBD1 identical over 9 bases. Germline assignment: CDR1 MNHEY and CDR2 SVGAGI. This CDR3 has 15 amino acids. The ends lost 5 bases at V and 3 bases at J; junction bases unmatched: 6. CDR3 sequence reads: CASSTPGTGTDTQYF. The CDR3 region has the DNA TGTGCCAGCAGTACACCTGGGACAGGGACAGATACGCAGTATTTT.

This clone was counted once. The chain is built from TRBV2 and TRBJ1-6; the D gene is possibly TRBD1 (5 bases). The ends were cut back, 7 bases at V and 7 bases at J, with 17 bases in the middle. The CDR3 is made up of 15 amino acids. CDR1 and CDR2 from the germline V gene are SNHLY and FYNNEI. Here the CDR3 reads CASIRILAGNSPLHF. CDR3 nucleotides: TGTGCCAGCATTCGAATATTGGCAGGGAATTCACCCCTCCACTTT.

The V call is TRBV10-3, the J call TRBJ2-2; the D is unclear. Germline V gives CDR1 ENHRY, CDR2 SYGVKD. The CDR3 extends over 12 amino acids. V lost 6 bases and J lost 7, with 9 bases in between. The CDR3 loop reads CAISDTGGELFF. DNA for the CDR3: TGTGCCATCAGCGACACCGGCGGGGAGCTGTTTTTT.

The genes are TRBV30 and TRBJ2-3, with 8 bases that match TRBD2. V gave up 3 bases and J gave up 2 bases; unmatched junction bases: 10. Per the germline V gene, CDR1 is GTSNPN and CDR2 is SVGIG (reference sequence). The CDR3 loop spans 16 amino acids. The CDR3 loop reads CAWSIGRRGATDTQYF. The CDR3 region has the DNA TGTGCCTGGAGCATAGGTAGGCGGGGGGCCACAGATACGCAGTATTTT.

This clone occurred a few times. The chain carries TRBV30 and TRBJ2-7; D is uncertain. The CDR3 has 13 amino acids. Trimming pared 0 bases from V and 2 bases from J, leaving 8 bases between. Germline CDR1 reads GTSNPN; CDR2 reads SVGIG (reference sequence). CDR3 residues: CAWSVTSTYEQYF. The DNA for the CDR3 is TGTGCCTGGAGTGTAACCAGTACCTACGAGCAGTACTTC.

V and J are TRBV29-1 and TRBJ2-7; 9 bases fit TRBD1. The CDR3 is made up of 14 amino acids. CDR1 is SQVTM, CDR2 ANQGSEA, per germline. V shed 6 bases and J 7 bases; nucleotides not matched to a gene: 13. CDR3 in amino acids: CSVVQNRGQREQYF. The CDR3 DNA follows: TGCAGCGTCGTACAAAACAGGGGGCAACGGGAGCAGTACTTC.

The CDR3 sequence: CASSLAAEGPYEQYF. The CDR3 coding sequence is TGTGCCAGCAGCTTGGCAGCGGAGGGCCCCTACGAGCAGTACTTC. The chain couples TRBV5-4 to TRBJ2-7; possible D gene TRBD2, 6 bases. Deletions cut 0 bases from V and 2 bases from J, with 12 bases between. The CDR3 has 15 residues. Germline V gene lookup returns CDR1 SGHNT and CDR2 YYREEE (reference sequence).

This rearrangement joins TRBV29-1 to TRBJ1-2; 9 nucleotides agree with TRBD1. This CDR3 has 17 amino acids. V shed 0 bases and J 1 base; nucleotides not matched to a gene: 9. Germline CDR1 SQVTM, CDR2 ANQGSEA. CDR3 protein: CSVEEMKGQGFNYGYTF. In DNA form, the CDR3 reads TGCAGCGTTGAAGAGATGAAGGGACAGGGATTTAACTATGGCTACACCTTC.

At least ten counts were recorded for this clone. The gene calls are TRBV10-3 and TRBJ1-2; unclear D gene. This CDR3 spans 13 amino acids. V was trimmed by 7 bases and J by 2 bases, leaving 11 bases between them. Germline V gives CDR1 ENHRY, CDR2 SYGVKD. In DNA, the CDR3 is TGTGCCATCAATTACGACGGCAACTATGGCTACACCTTC. Amino acid sequence: CAINYDGNYGYTF.

This clone has only a few counts. This chain joins TRBV28 and TRBJ2-5; 11 bases agree with TRBD1. The ends lost 4 bases at V and 6 bases at J; junction bases unmatched: 7. Germline loops: CDR1 MDHEN, CDR2 SYDVKM. The CDR3 contains 15 residues. The CDR3 DNA is TGTGCCAGCAGTTCTAGGACAGGGGGCCGGAAGACCCAGTACTTC. This encodes CASSSRTGGRKTQYF.

The rearrangement links TRBV30 to TRBJ1-2; TRBD1 might be the D (6 bases). Trimming shortened V by 3 bases and J by 8 bases, and 13 bases separated the two germline ends. CDR1 and CDR2 (germline): GTSNPN, SVGIG (reference sequence). This CDR3 is built from 12 residues. The CDR3 region has the DNA TGTGCCTGGAGGAGGGACGGGGGCGGCTACACCTTC. Translating gives CAWRRDGGGYTF.

The V gene is TRBV29-1, the J gene TRBJ2-3, with a tentative D call TRBD2 (6 bases). With 4 bases removed from V and 6 bases from J, the gap between germline ends came to 11 bases. Germline V gene lookup returns CDR1 SQVTM and CDR2 ANQGSEA. The CDR3 runs to 12 residues. The CDR3 region has the DNA TGCAGCGTTGTTGCGGGGATGGATACGCAGTATTTT. Protein sequence: CSVVAGMDTQYF.